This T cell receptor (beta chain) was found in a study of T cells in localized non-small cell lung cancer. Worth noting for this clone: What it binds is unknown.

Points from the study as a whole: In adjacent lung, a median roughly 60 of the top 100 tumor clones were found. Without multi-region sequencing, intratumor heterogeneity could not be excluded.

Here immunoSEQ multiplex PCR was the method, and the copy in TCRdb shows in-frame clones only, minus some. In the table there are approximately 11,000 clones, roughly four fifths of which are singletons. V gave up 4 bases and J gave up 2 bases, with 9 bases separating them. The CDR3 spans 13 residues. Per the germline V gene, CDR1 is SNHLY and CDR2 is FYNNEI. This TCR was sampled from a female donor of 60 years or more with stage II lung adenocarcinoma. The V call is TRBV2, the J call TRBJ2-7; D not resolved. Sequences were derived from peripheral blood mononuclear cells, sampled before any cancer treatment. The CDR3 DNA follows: TGTGCCAGCAGTGCTGGGCCGGCCTACGAGCAGTACTTC. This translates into CASSAGPAYEQYF. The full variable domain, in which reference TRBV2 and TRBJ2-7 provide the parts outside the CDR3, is EPEVTQTPSHQVTQMGQEVILRCVPISNHLYFYWYRQILGQKVEFLVSFYNNEISEKSEIFDDQFSVERPDGSNFTLKIRSTKLEDSAMYFCASSAGPAYEQYFGPGTRLTVT.